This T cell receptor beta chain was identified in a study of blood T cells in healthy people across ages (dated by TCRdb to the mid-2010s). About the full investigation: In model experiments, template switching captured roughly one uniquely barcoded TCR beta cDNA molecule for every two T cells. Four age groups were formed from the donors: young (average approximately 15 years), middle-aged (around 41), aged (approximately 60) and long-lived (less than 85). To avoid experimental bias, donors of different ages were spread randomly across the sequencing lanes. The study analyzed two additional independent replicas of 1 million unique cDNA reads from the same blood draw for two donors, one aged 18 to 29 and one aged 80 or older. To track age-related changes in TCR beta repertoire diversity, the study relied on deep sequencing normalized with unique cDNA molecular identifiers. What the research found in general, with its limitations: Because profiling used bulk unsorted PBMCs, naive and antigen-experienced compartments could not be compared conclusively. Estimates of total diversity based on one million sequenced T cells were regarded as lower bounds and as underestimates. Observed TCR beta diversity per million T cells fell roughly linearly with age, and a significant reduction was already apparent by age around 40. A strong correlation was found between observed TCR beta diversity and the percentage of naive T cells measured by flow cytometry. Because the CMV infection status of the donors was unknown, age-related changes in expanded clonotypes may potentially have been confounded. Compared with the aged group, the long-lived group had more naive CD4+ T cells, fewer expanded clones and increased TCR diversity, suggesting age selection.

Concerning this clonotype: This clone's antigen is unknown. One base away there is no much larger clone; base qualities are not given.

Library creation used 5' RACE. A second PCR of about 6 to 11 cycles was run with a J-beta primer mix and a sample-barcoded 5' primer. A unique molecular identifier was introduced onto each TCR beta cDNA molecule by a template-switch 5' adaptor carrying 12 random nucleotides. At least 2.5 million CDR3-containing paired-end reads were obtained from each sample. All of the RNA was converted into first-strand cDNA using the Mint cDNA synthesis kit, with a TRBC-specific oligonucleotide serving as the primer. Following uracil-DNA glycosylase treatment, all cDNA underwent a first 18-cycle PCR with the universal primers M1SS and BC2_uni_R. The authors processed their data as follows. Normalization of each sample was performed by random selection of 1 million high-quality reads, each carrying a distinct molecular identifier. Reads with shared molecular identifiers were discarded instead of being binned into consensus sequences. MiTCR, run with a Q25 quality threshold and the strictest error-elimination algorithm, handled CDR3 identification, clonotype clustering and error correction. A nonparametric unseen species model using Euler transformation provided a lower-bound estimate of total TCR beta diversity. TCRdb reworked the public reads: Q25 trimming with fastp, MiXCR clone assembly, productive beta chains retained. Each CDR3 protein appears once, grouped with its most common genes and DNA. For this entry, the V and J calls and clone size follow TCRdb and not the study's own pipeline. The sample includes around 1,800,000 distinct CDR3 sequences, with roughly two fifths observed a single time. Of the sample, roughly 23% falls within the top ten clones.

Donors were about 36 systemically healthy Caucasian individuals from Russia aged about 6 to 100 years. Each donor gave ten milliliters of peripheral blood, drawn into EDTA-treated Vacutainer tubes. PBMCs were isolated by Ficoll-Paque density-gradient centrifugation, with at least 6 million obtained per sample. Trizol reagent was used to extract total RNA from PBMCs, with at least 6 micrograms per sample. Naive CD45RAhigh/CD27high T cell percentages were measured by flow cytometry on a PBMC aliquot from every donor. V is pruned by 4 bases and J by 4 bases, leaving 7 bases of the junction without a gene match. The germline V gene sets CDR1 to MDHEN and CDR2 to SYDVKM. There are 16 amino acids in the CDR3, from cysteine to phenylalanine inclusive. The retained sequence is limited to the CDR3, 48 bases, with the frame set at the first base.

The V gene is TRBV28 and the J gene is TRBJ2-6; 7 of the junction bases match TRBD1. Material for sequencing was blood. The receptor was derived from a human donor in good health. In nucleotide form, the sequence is TGTGCCAGCAGTTACGACAGGGCACGGGGGGCCAACGTCCTGACTTTC. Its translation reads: CASSYDRARGANVLTF.